This TCR beta chain was captured by sequencing in a study of identical twins (TCRdb year 2016). As for the study more broadly: The study deep-sequenced TCR alpha and beta repertoires from monozygotic twins, unrelated adults of various ages and cord blood to test whether fetal clonotypes persist. To rule out contamination, replicate twin experiments were performed at different times with different library preparation protocols.

Study-level results and caveats: Because the same donors could not be followed over many years, the conclusions depended on cross-sectional statistical analysis. Abundant cord blood beta clonotypes carried fewer insertions; young adult naive repertoires showed a weaker similar trend, while memory repertoires showed none. Out-of-frame TCR alpha sequences shared between twins showed an excess of low generation-probability sequences compared with coincidental sharing between unrelated individuals. Invariant T cells such as MAIT and iNKT could partly confound zero-insertion analyses, although diverse VJ usage argued against such confounding for most clonotypes. The excess sharing between twins in beta out-of-frame sequences was weaker because fewer shared sequences reduced the signal-to-noise ratio. In monozygotic twins, out-of-frame TCR alpha sharing was systematically underestimated by recombination models, although the models agreed with sharing between unrelated individuals.

The library relied on 5' RACE. Sequenced on an Illumina HiSeq 2000. A universal primer binding site was added through template switching, and the final cDNA carried a unique molecular identifier so that TCR cDNA molecules could be counted accurately. Specific primers in the conserved constant-segment region were used to synthesize first-strand cDNA for TCR alpha and beta chains. Each cDNA library was double barcoded, with a SMART-Mk sample barcode plus Illumina barcodes, to control for contamination. TruSeq adapter sequences and Illumina sample barcodes were added in two successive PCR steps. TCR alpha and beta cDNA libraries were sequenced on the Illumina HiSeq platform with custom primers. In the paper's pipeline: Unique molecular identifiers were extracted from raw reads with MiGEC, and CDR3 positions were determined with MiXCR. Recombination models were inferred per individual with the repgenHMM and IGoR tools using an EM algorithm. The analysis of shared clonotypes was done with the tcR package in R, with sharing normalized by the product of cloneset sizes. To study raw recombination without the effects of thymic and clonal selection, out-of-frame nonproductive sequences were analyzed. Using fastp at Q25 and MiXCR, TCRdb reprocessed the public reads and kept productive beta chains. Duplicate CDR3 protein sequences are folded into a single record with the most common DNA and genes. The V and J calls were not made by the authors but by TCRdb's processing. The table for this sample lists around 530,000 distinct CDR3 sequences; about 16% of them were counted only once. The biggest ten clones account for nearly 0.45% of the sample.

Worth noting for this clonotype: This clone's antigen is unknown. No much larger clonotype is one base removed from it; base qualities were not supplied.

The CDR3, from cysteine to phenylalanine, totals 17 residues. The read is trimmed to its CDR3 DNA, 51 bases read in frame from base 1. V is cut by 0 bases and J by 1 base, and the space between the germline ends is 17 bases. The germline V gene (reference sequence) gives CDR1 as DFQATT and CDR2 as SNEGSKA. Only healthy Caucasian donors were included. The twin cohort consisted of three pairs of female monozygotic twins, all aged roughly 18 to 30 years. Positive isolation kits from Invitrogen were used to isolate the CD4+ and CD8+ T cell populations. This sample was shared with a second study, whose subject was yellow fever vaccine responses in identical twins. The second study's authors report: The T cell response to vaccination in identical twins was reported by the authors to appear partly convergent and partly personalized. In the study, vaccine-responding T cell clones were precisely tracked in identical twins.

The sample comprised CD4+ T cells sorted from blood. In this chain, TRBV20-1 is recombined with TRBJ2-3, with TRBD2 tentatively as D gene (6 bases match). This TCR derives from a woman between 18 and 30 years old in good health. Here is the DNA: TGCAGTGCTAGAGATCTGGGTAGCGGAGGTCGCACAGATACGCAGTATTTT. Protein translation: CSARDLGSGGRTDTQYF.